One and the same sample provided the 16 T cell receptor beta chains below, sequenced in a study of beta chain features in type 1 diabetes. All of the isolated RNA was reverse transcribed, so expressed TCRB transcripts were sequenced. Profiling relied on immunoSEQ multiplex PCR, and the TCRdb table lists in-frame clones only, not all of them. The table shows 130,000 to 150,000 clones, with about 7% occurring only once. Specimen: central memory CD4+ T cells from blood. The receptors shown here come from a woman in her 30s in good health.

The chain uses TRBV5-1 and TRBJ2-5; tentatively, D is TRBD1 (7 bases). CDR1 and CDR2 from the germline V gene are SGHRS and YFSETQ. CDR3 length equals 15 residues. Trimming took off 0 bases at V and 2 bases at J, with 11 bases between the two ends. CDR3 coding DNA: TGCGCCAGCAGCTTGGTGGGGGGACAGCAAGAGACCCAGTACTTC. This codes for CASSLVGGQQETQYF.

Many counts were recorded for this clone. The V gene is TRBV7-2, the J gene TRBJ2-3; 11 bases align to TRBD2. V was pared by 5 bases and J by 6 bases, with 7 bases of the junction left unmatched. Germline V gene lookup returns CDR1 SGHTA and CDR2 FQGNSA. The CDR3 extends over 15 amino acids. DNA of the CDR3: TGTGCCAGCAGCCCTCAGGGACTAGCGGTGGATACGCAGTATTTT. Translated, it gives CASSPQGLAVDTQYF.

This clone has only a few counts. This sequence joins TRBV10-3 and TRBJ2-5, with D unclear. The CDR3 loop spans 12 amino acids. Per the germline V gene, CDR1 is ENHRY and CDR2 is SYGVKD. Trimming stripped 10 bases from V and 5 bases from J, with 14 bases between. CDR3 loop: CASRPSGETQYF. The CDR3 DNA reads TGTGCCAGCAGACCCAGTGGCGAGACCCAGTACTTC.

The CDR3: CASSLNRGAHYEQYF. The CDR3 nucleotides read TGTGCCAGCAGCTTAAACAGGGGCGCGCACTACGAGCAGTACTTC. The J gene is TRBJ2-7, the V gene TRBV5-8; 7 nucleotides align to TRBD1. The CDR3 spans 15 residues. Losses at the gene ends were 2 bases for V and 3 bases for J; bases not matched to a gene: 8. Germline CDR1 is SGHTS and CDR2 is YDEGEE.

In regard to this clone: Other DNA sequences in the same sample also yield this CDR3. J is TRBJ2-7 and V is TRBV28; a possible D gene is TRBD2 (5 bases). V gave up 6 bases and J gave up 3 bases, with 9 bases separating them. Germline CDR1 is MDHEN and CDR2 is SYDVKM. This CDR3 is built from 12 residues. The DNA of the CDR3 is TGTGCCAGCAGCCTAAGCGGCTACGAGCAGTACTTC. Translation: CASSLSGYEQYF.

This clone occurred a few times. This chain uses TRBV2 with TRBJ1-2; 7 positions match TRBD1. The CDR3 sequence is 16 residues long. V trimming: 4 bases; J trimming: 1 base; junction bases outside the gene matches: 9. Per the germline V gene, CDR1 is SNHLY and CDR2 is FYNNEI. CDR3: CASSVTGAALNYGYTF. The CDR3 region has the DNA TGTGCCAGCAGTGTAACAGGGGCGGCTCTTAACTATGGCTACACCTTC.

This clone was seen a few times. The J gene is TRBJ1-5, the V gene TRBV10-3; possible D gene TRBD1, 6 bases. Between the trimmed V and J ends, which lost 2 bases and 7 bases, there was a span of 12 bases. Per germline, CDR1 ENHRY and CDR2 SYGVKD. This CDR3 region has 14 residues. CDR3 amino acids: CAISEQGREQPQHF. The CDR3 coding sequence is TGTGCCATCAGTGAGCAGGGGAGGGAACAGCCCCAGCATTTT.

This clone is medium-sized by share. The J gene is TRBJ2-5, the V gene TRBV25-1; 10 bases map to TRBD1. The CDR3 is 12 amino acids. Per germline, CDR1 MGHDK and CDR2 SYGVNS. J gave up 4 bases and V 8 bases, and 1 base lay outside the gene matches. CDR3 loop: CASRTGGETQYF. CDR3 nucleotide sequence: TGTGCCAGCCGGACAGGGGGAGAGACCCAGTACTTC.

This clone was seen only a few times. This rearrangement joins TRBV7-2 to TRBJ2-7, with TRBD2 matching 8 bases. The CDR3 runs to 16 residues. From germline, CDR1 is SGHTA and CDR2 FQGNSA. With 7 bases clipped from V and 3 bases from J, the junction kept 14 bases outside the gene matches. The CDR3 region is CASTLNRPGLGYEQYF. The CDR3 DNA sequence: TGTGCCAGCACCCTCAATCGTCCGGGACTAGGCTACGAGCAGTACTTC.

V is TRBV7-6 and J is TRBJ2-5; unclear D gene. Trimming stripped 4 bases from V and 5 bases from J, with 5 bases between. The CDR3 spans 11 residues. Germline V gene data show CDR1 as SGHVS and CDR2 as FNYEAQ. The CDR3 protein is CASSSRETQYF. In nucleotides, the CDR3 is TGTGCCAGCAGCTCCCGGGAGACCCAGTACTTC. The variable domain in full, with the rest retrieved from reference TRBV7-6 and TRBJ2-5, is GAGVSQSPRYKVTKRGQDVALRCDPISGHVSLYWYRQALGQGPEFLTYFNYEAQQDKSGLPNDRFSAERPEGSISTLTIQRTEQRDSAMYRCASSSRETQYFGPGTRLLVL.

The genes are TRBV5-1 and TRBJ2-3; D is uncertain. The germline V gene has CDR1 SGHRS and CDR2 YFSETQ. Trimming removed 0 bases from V and 2 bases from J, with 13 bases in between. This CDR3 is built from 16 residues. The CDR3 nucleotides read TGCGCCAGCAGCTTGGAGCCAGGCCACTCCACAGATACGCAGTATTTT. This sequence encodes CASSLEPGHSTDTQYF.

In its sample, this clone was seen a few times. The chain uses TRBV25-1 and TRBJ2-5, with D possibly matching TRBD2 (7 bases). The CDR3 length is 17 residues. Germline-derived CDR1 and CDR2 are MGHDK and SYGVNS. V was pared by 6 bases and J by 5 bases, with 25 bases between. In DNA form, the CDR3 reads TGTGCCAGCAGCGAAGGAAATCCGGGCGGGGGCCGGGAGACCCAGTACTTC. This sequence encodes CASSEGNPGGGRETQYF.

In this sample, this clone turned up many times. V and J are TRBV29-1 and TRBJ1-1; no reliable D call. V dropped 0 bases and J dropped 5 bases, with 16 bases sitting between them. The germline V gene has CDR1 SQVTM and CDR2 ANQGSEA. The CDR3 sequence is 15 residues long. The CDR3 sequence: CSVEDSGAPRTEAFF. In DNA form, the CDR3 reads TGCAGCGTTGAAGATTCGGGTGCCCCGAGGACTGAAGCTTTCTTT.

This clone has a handful of counts. This sequence joins TRBV19 and TRBJ2-5; 16 bases are shared with TRBD2. Losses at the gene ends were 4 bases for V and 7 bases for J; bases not matched to a gene: 6. This CDR3 spans 16 amino acids. The V gene's germline CDR1 is LNHDA and CDR2 SQIVND (reference sequence). CDR3 in amino acids: CASSTGLAGGYRTQYF. In DNA form, the CDR3 reads TGTGCCAGTAGTACGGGACTAGCGGGAGGGTACAGGACCCAGTACTTC.

This chain uses TRBV28 with TRBJ2-4; 8 nucleotides agree with TRBD2. Germline loops: CDR1 MDHEN, CDR2 SYDVKM. The CDR3 totals 15 residues. J gave up 6 bases and V 5 bases, and 9 bases lay outside the gene matches. The CDR3 region is CASSRAGGGANIQYF. The CDR3, as DNA: TGTGCCAGCAGTCGGGCCGGGGGGGGAGCAAACATTCAGTACTTC. The variable domain in full, with the rest retrieved from reference TRBV28 and TRBJ2-4, is DVKVTQSSRYLVKRTGEKVFLECVQDMDHENMFWYRQDPGLGLRLIYFSYDVKMKEKGDIPEGYSVSREKKERFSLILESASTNQTSMYLCASSRAGGGANIQYFGAGTRLSVL.

This clone was observed a few times. The V gene is TRBV6-6, the J gene TRBJ1-5, with D maybe TRBD1 (6 bases). Between the trimmed V and J ends, which lost 7 bases and 1 base, there was a span of 14 bases. The CDR3 consists of 15 residues. The germline CDR1 and CDR2 sequences are MNHNY and SVGAGI (reference sequence). The chain's CDR3 is CASTLRTGSNQPQHF. In nucleotides, the CDR3 is TGTGCCAGCACCTTACGAACAGGGAGCAATCAGCCCCAGCATTTT.